The T cell receptor beta chain under discussion was sequenced for a study of blood T cell repertoires in COVID-19. Study-wide background: From T cells, B-cell-depleted T cells, or PBMCs came the material, which was cDNA or gDNA.

V lost 5 bases and J lost 5; bases outside the gene matches: 8. The CDR3 length is 14 residues. Per germline, CDR1 MDHEN and CDR2 SYDVKM. As originally analysed: How many nucleated cells were present was estimated from reference gene primer amplification. The data were produced by immunoSEQ multiplex PCR, yet TCRdb's version contains in-frame clones alone and is incomplete. Clone size and V and J calls were adopted from that table, with D and trimming inferred from the DNA. The sample has about 53,000 clones, 89% seen once. The rearrangement uses TRBV28 and TRBJ2-5, with 7 bases identical to TRBD1. This sequence was found in a man in his sixties with active COVID-19. The sequenced material came from peripheral blood. Here the CDR3 reads CASSLRGLIETQYF. DNA of the CDR3: TGTGCCAGCAGTCTCAGGGGGTTAATTGAGACCCAGTACTTC.